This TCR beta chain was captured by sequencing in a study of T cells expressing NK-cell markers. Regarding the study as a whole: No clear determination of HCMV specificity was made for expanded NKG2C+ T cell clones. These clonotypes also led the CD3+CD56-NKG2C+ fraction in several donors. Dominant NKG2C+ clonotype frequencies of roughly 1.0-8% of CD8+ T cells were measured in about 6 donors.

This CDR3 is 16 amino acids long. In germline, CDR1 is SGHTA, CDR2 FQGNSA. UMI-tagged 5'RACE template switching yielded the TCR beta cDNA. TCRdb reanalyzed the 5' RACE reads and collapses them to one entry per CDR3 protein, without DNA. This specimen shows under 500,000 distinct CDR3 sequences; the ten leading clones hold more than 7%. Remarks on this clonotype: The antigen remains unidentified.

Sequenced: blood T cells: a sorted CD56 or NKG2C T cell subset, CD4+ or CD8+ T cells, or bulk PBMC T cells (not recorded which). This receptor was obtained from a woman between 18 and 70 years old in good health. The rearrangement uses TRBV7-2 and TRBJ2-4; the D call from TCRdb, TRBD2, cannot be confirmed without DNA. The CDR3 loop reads CASSLPTSENSPVRYF.